A selection of T cell receptor beta chains follows, all from one sample in a study of blood T cells in healthy people across ages. A single record per CDR3 protein comes from TCRdb applying MiXCR to the 5' RACE reads. Of about 780,000 distinct CDR3 sequences in the sample, about 46% are singletons; the top ten hold about a sixth. Sequenced sample: blood. All receptors come from a man older than 75 in good health. The CDR3 runs from the conserved cysteine through the conserved F or W. The order of the fields is D gene, clone size, J gene, V gene, CDR3 DNA, CDR3 protein. The D gene is left open where the match is weak. Only some rows state a clone size, as once, few, many or a class for expanded clones.

D gene: TRBD2
clone size: many
J gene: TRBJ2-7
V gene: TRBV20-1
CDR3 DNA: TGCAGTGGGACTAGCGGGTCGATGATCCCGGGCGAGCAGTACTTC
CDR3 protein: CSGTSGSMIPGEQYF

D gene: TRBD1
clone size: NA
J gene: TRBJ1-2
V gene: TRBV7-9
CDR3 DNA: TGTGCCAGCAGCCGCGGACAGGGCTATGGCTACACCTTC
CDR3 protein: CASSRGQGYGYTF

D gene: NA
clone size: many
J gene: TRBJ2-7
V gene: TRBV10-1
CDR3 DNA: TGCGCCAGCAGTGAATCTGGGAGCTCCTACGAGCAGTACTTC
CDR3 protein: CASSESGSSYEQYF

D gene: TRBD2
clone size: NA
J gene: TRBJ2-5
V gene: TRBV29-1
CDR3 DNA: TGCAGCGGGGGGGGGCAAGAGACCCAGTACTTC
CDR3 protein: CSGGGQETQYF

D gene: NA
clone size: NA
J gene: TRBJ2-1
V gene: TRBV20-1
CDR3 DNA: TGCAGTGCTAGAGATCGACAGTACGGGAACGAGCAGTTCTTC
CDR3 protein: CSARDRQYGNEQFF

D gene: NA
clone size: few
J gene: TRBJ2-3
V gene: TRBV25-1
CDR3 DNA: TGTGCCAGCAGCGAATCAGGGGGGATCCTAGATACGCAGTATTTT
CDR3 protein: CASSESGGILDTQYF

D gene: NA
clone size: few
J gene: TRBJ2-1
V gene: TRBV12-3/TRBV12-4
CDR3 DNA: TGTGCCAGCAGTTTAGCGCGCTCTGAGCAGTTCTTC
CDR3 protein: CASSLARSEQFF

D gene: TRBD2
clone size: many
J gene: TRBJ2-3
V gene: TRBV20-1
CDR3 DNA: TGCAGTGCTATTACCGGAGTCGGACTAGCGTCAGATACGCAGTATTTT
CDR3 protein: CSAITGVGLASDTQYF

D gene: TRBD2
clone size: NA
J gene: TRBJ2-7
V gene: TRBV20-1
CDR3 DNA: TGCAGTGCTAGACTCCTCAGCGGGAGCTACGAGCAGTACTTC
CDR3 protein: CSARLLSGSYEQYF

D gene: NA
clone size: NA
J gene: TRBJ2-7
V gene: TRBV2
CDR3 DNA: TGTGCCAGCATGAGACAGATGGAGCAGTACTTC
CDR3 protein: CASMRQMEQYF

D gene: NA
clone size: NA
J gene: TRBJ2-3
V gene: TRBV20-1
CDR3 DNA: TGCAGTGCTAGTAAAACGGGATTTCGACCAGATACGCAGTATTTT
CDR3 protein: CSASKTGFRPDTQYF

D gene: TRBD2
clone size: NA
J gene: TRBJ2-7
V gene: TRBV24-1
CDR3 DNA: TGTGCCACCAGTGCATGGGGACTAGCGGGAGTTAACAGGGACGAGCAGTACTTC
CDR3 protein: CATSAWGLAGVNRDEQYF

D gene: TRBD2
clone size: few
J gene: TRBJ2-5
V gene: TRBV20-1
CDR3 DNA: TGCAGTGCTACGACTCCTAGCGGGAGGGGGGGGGAGACCCAGTACTTC
CDR3 protein: CSATTPSGRGGETQYF

D gene: NA
clone size: few
J gene: TRBJ2-3
V gene: TRBV2
CDR3 DNA: TGTGCCAGCAGTGTGGGGATTAGCACAGATACGCAGTATTTT
CDR3 protein: CASSVGISTDTQYF

D gene: NA
clone size: NA
J gene: TRBJ1-2
V gene: TRBV20-1
CDR3 DNA: TGCAGTGCTAGAGGAGGGTTCGGCTATGGCTACACCTTC
CDR3 protein: CSARGGFGYGYTF

D gene: TRBD1
clone size: NA
J gene: TRBJ1-6
V gene: TRBV10-3
CDR3 DNA: TGTGCCATCCGGGACAGGGCTAATTCACCCCTCCACTTT
CDR3 protein: CAIRDRANSPLHF

D gene: TRBD1
clone size: NA
J gene: TRBJ2-3
V gene: TRBV7-9
CDR3 DNA: TGTGCCAGCAGCCGCCGACAGGGGGCGATTCTGTATTTT
CDR3 protein: CASSRRQGAILYF

D gene: NA
clone size: NA
J gene: TRBJ2-1
V gene: TRBV29-1
CDR3 DNA: TGCAGCGTTGCCGTGACAGGCGGTTACAGTGAGCAGTTCTTC
CDR3 protein: CSVAVTGGYSEQFF

D gene: NA
clone size: NA
J gene: TRBJ1-2
V gene: TRBV3-1
CDR3 DNA: TGTGCCAGCAGCCAGTCAGGGCACTATGGCTACACCTTC
CDR3 protein: CASSQSGHYGYTF

D gene: TRBD2
clone size: many
J gene: TRBJ2-1
V gene: TRBV12-3/TRBV12-4
CDR3 DNA: TGTGCCAGCACACGGGAGGGAAATGAGCAGTTCTTC
CDR3 protein: CASTREGNEQFF

D gene: NA
clone size: NA
J gene: TRBJ2-5
V gene: TRBV6-6
CDR3 DNA: TGTGCCAGCAGTTACATAAAAGAGACCCAGTACTTC
CDR3 protein: CASSYIKETQYF

D gene: NA
clone size: few
J gene: TRBJ2-7
V gene: TRBV12-3/TRBV12-4
CDR3 DNA: TGTGCCAGCAGTTTACTAGGGCCAGGCGAGCAGTACTTC
CDR3 protein: CASSLLGPGEQYF

D gene: NA
clone size: few
J gene: TRBJ1-6
V gene: TRBV9
CDR3 DNA: TGTGCCAGCAGCGTAGAAGGTGTGGGCTCACCCCTCCACTTT
CDR3 protein: CASSVEGVGSPLHF

D gene: TRBD1
clone size: few
J gene: TRBJ2-4
V gene: TRBV6-2/TRBV6-3
CDR3 DNA: TGTGCCAGCAGTCCCAGGACAGGACAAGCCAAAAACATTCAGTACTTC
CDR3 protein: CASSPRTGQAKNIQYF

D gene: NA
clone size: NA
J gene: TRBJ2-1
V gene: TRBV3-1
CDR3 DNA: TGTGCCAGCAGCCCCGCATCCGGATTGGGTGAGCAGTTCTTC
CDR3 protein: CASSPASGLGEQFF

D gene: TRBD2
clone size: NA
J gene: TRBJ2-5
V gene: TRBV20-1
CDR3 DNA: TGCAGTGCTCACCCGGGAGGAGAGACCCAGTACTTC
CDR3 protein: CSAHPGGETQYF

D gene: TRBD2
clone size: few
J gene: TRBJ2-1
V gene: TRBV30
CDR3 DNA: TGTGCCTTTCTGGGGCGGTCGGGAGGTAGTTACAATGAGCAGTTCTTC
CDR3 protein: CAFLGRSGGSYNEQFF

D gene: NA
clone size: NA
J gene: TRBJ2-1
V gene: TRBV7-2
CDR3 DNA: TGTGCCAGCAGCTTACCCCATGACATGATTAACAATGAGCAGTTCTTC
CDR3 protein: CASSLPHDMINNEQFF

D gene: TRBD1
clone size: NA
J gene: TRBJ1-6
V gene: TRBV2
CDR3 DNA: TGTGCCAGCAGTATTACAGGGGGCGCGAATTCACCCCTCCACTTT
CDR3 protein: CASSITGGANSPLHF

D gene: TRBD1
clone size: NA
J gene: TRBJ1-4
V gene: TRBV29-1
CDR3 DNA: TGCAGCGCAAAAAGACAGGGGAGGGAAAAACTGTTTTTT
CDR3 protein: CSAKRQGREKLFF

D gene: NA
clone size: NA
J gene: TRBJ1-2
V gene: TRBV20-1
CDR3 DNA: TGCAGTGCTAGAGTGGTTGGGGGGATCTATGGCTACACCTTC
CDR3 protein: CSARVVGGIYGYTF

D gene: TRBD2
clone size: NA
J gene: TRBJ2-3
V gene: TRBV7-3
CDR3 DNA: TGTGCCTGCAGCTTAACGATAGCGGGGGGCCTTACTAGCACAGATACGCAGTATTTT
CDR3 protein: CACSLTIAGGLTSTDTQYF

D gene: TRBD2
clone size: once
J gene: TRBJ2-5
V gene: TRBV20-1
CDR3 DNA: TGCAGTGCTAAGACTAGCGGGAGGACAGAGACCCAGTACTTC
CDR3 protein: CSAKTSGRTETQYF

D gene: TRBD1
clone size: many
J gene: TRBJ2-7
V gene: TRBV4-2
CDR3 DNA: TGTGCCAGCAGCCAAACCGGGACAGGGACATACGAGCAGTACTTC
CDR3 protein: CASSQTGTGTYEQYF

D gene: NA
clone size: once
J gene: TRBJ1-6
V gene: TRBV21-1
CDR3 DNA: TGTGCCAGCAGCCTCAAGGACAGGGACGGTAATTCACCCCTCCACTTT
CDR3 protein: CASSLKDRDGNSPLHF

D gene: TRBD2
clone size: few
J gene: TRBJ2-1
V gene: TRBV7-2
CDR3 DNA: TGTGCCAGCAGCTCAGGGCGGATGACTAGCGGATACAATGAGCAGTTCTTC
CDR3 protein: CASSSGRMTSGYNEQFF

D gene: TRBD1
clone size: once
J gene: TRBJ1-4
V gene: TRBV5-8
CDR3 DNA: TGTGCCAGCAGCGGAAGACGGACAGGGGCAAATGAAAAACTGTTTTTT
CDR3 protein: CASSGRRTGANEKLFF

D gene: NA
clone size: many
J gene: TRBJ1-2
V gene: TRBV7-2
CDR3 DNA: TGTGCCAGCGGGCGTGGCCGAGGCATGAGCTATGGCTACACCTTC
CDR3 protein: CASGRGRGMSYGYTF

D gene: TRBD2
clone size: NA
J gene: TRBJ2-4
V gene: TRBV6-2/TRBV6-3
CDR3 DNA: TGTGCCAGCACCAATGGTGGAGCGGGAGCGAAAAACATTCAGTACTTC
CDR3 protein: CASTNGGAGAKNIQYF

D gene: TRBD1
clone size: NA
J gene: TRBJ1-2
V gene: TRBV12-3/TRBV12-4
CDR3 DNA: TGTGTCAGCCGCATCTACGACAGGGACTATGGCTACACCTTC
CDR3 protein: CVSRIYDRDYGYTF

D gene: TRBD1
clone size: NA
J gene: TRBJ2-7
V gene: TRBV20-1
CDR3 DNA: TGCAGTGCTAGAGAGTACGGGACAGGGACCTACGAGCAGTACTTC
CDR3 protein: CSAREYGTGTYEQYF

D gene: NA
clone size: NA
J gene: TRBJ1-1
V gene: TRBV5-6
CDR3 DNA: TGTGCCAGCAGCTTTTTGGACAGCCGGGGGACTGAAGCTTTCTTT
CDR3 protein: CASSFLDSRGTEAFF

D gene: NA
clone size: NA
J gene: TRBJ2-7
V gene: TRBV7-3
CDR3 DNA: TGTGCCAGCAGCTTAACTGGGGACGTTAAGTACGAGCAGTACTTC
CDR3 protein: CASSLTGDVKYEQYF